Presented here are 25 T cell receptor beta chains from one specimen sequenced in a study of molecular identifiers for immune sequencing clone quantification. From the PCR reads, TCRdb called clonotypes with MiXCR, one entry per CDR3 protein. Here the sample spans about 640,000 distinct CDR3 sequences, 15% to 20% being singletons. Sequencing was done on a sample of naive CD8+ T cells from blood, with Jurkat cell RNA spiked in. Noted subset: FACS-sorted CD8+CD4-CCR7+CD45RA+ naive T cells. These receptors all stem from a human donor in good health. Some libraries in this study had Jurkat cell RNA spiked in.

As regards this clonotype: One junction end does not reproduce the germline sequence, and a read error may be involved. This chain uses TRBV3-1 with TRBJ2-7, with D uncertain. Per the germline V gene, CDR1 is LGHDT and CDR2 is YNNKEL (reference sequence). The CDR3 length is 13 residues. CDR3 coding DNA: TGTGCCAGCAGCCAAGACGGAACCTACGAGCAGCACTTC. As protein: CASSQDGTYEQHF.

This clonotype was found many times. This rearrangement joins TRBV4-3 to TRBJ1-1; D is possibly TRBD1 (5 bases). With 1 base removed from V and 0 bases from J, the gap between germline ends came to 15 bases. Germline values: CDR1 LGHNA, CDR2 YSLEER. The CDR3 is made up of 17 amino acids. CDR3 sequence reads: CASSQGVGVEMNTEAFF. The CDR3, as DNA: TGCGCCAGCAGCCAAGGAGTGGGGGTAGAGATGAACACTGAAGCTTTCTTT.

About this clonotype itself: This could be a read error, since a much larger clone is one nucleotide away. V is TRBV19 and J is TRBJ2-7; D is perhaps TRBD1 or TRBD2 (5 bases each). This CDR3 has 11 amino acids. Germline loops: CDR1 LNHDA, CDR2 SQIVND (reference sequence). The V gene lost 7 bases and the J gene lost 6 bases, with 10 bases spanning the gap. As DNA, the CDR3 is TGTGCCAGTAAGTGGGGACGCGAGCAGTACTTC. As protein: CASKWGREQYF.

Comment on this clonotype: Given a much more abundant clone one base away, this may be a read error. The chain joins TRBV5-6 to TRBJ1-1, with 10 bases fitting TRBD1. The CDR3 consists of 17 residues. The V segment lost 7 bases and the J segment 1 base; nucleotides outside the gene matches: 13. CDR1 and CDR2 from the germline V gene are SGHDT and YYEEEE. DNA of the CDR3: TGTGCCAGCGGCCCCCGGGACAGGGGTCTACCGAACACTGAAGCTTTCTTT. Protein product: CASGPRDRGLPNTEAFF.

This clonotype appeared many times. The V and J genes are TRBV5-8 and TRBJ1-1; D is unresolved. The CDR3 consists of 14 residues. The V end was cut by 3 bases, the J end by 4 bases, with 13 bases between. The V gene's germline CDR1 is SGHTS and CDR2 YDEGEE. In DNA, the CDR3 is TGTGCCAGCAGCTGGGAGCAAAAGGGCACTGAAGCTTTCTTT. It is translated as CASSWEQKGTEAFF.

Only a few counts were recorded for this clonotype. The V and J genes are TRBV6-4 and TRBJ2-1; D possibly corresponds to TRBD1 (6 bases). Germline V gene data show CDR1 as MRHNA and CDR2 as SNTAGT. Trimming left V 3 bases short and J 5 bases short, with 17 bases between. The CDR3 is made up of 16 amino acids. This chain's CDR3 is CASSEADRPPNNEQFF. CDR3 coding DNA: TGTGCCAGCAGTGAGGCGGACAGACCTCCTAACAATGAGCAGTTCTTC.

This clonotype showed up many times. The chain joins TRBV20-1 to TRBJ2-4, with D unclear. The germline V gene encodes CDR1 DFQATT and CDR2 SNEGSKA (reference sequence). This CDR3 region has 17 residues. V lost 1 base to trimming and J lost 6 bases, with 22 bases between them. CDR3 nucleotides: TGCAGTGCTAGAGGCGATGTCAGGCAGAGCAACACAAACATTCAGTACTTC. It specifies CSARGDVRQSNTNIQYF.

A few counts support this clonotype. V gene TRBV27 combines with J gene TRBJ1-2, with 9 bases matching TRBD1. The trim removed 7 bases at V and 6 bases at J, leaving 12 bases unmatched. The V gene's germline CDR1 is MNHEY and CDR2 SMNVEV (reference sequence). This CDR3 comprises 15 residues. The CDR3 is CASIPLTGGLNGYTF. As DNA, the CDR3 is TGTGCCAGCATCCCCCTTACAGGGGGCTTGAATGGCTACACCTTC.

This rearrangement joins TRBV14 to TRBJ1-1; TRBD1 matches at 7 bases. The germline V gene has CDR1 SGHDN and CDR2 FVKESK. This CDR3 contains 15 residues. V shed 8 bases, J shed 0 bases, and the junction held 9 bases outside the gene matches. The CDR3 loop is CASGERQGLNTEAFF. The DNA for the CDR3 is TGTGCCAGCGGCGAACGACAGGGTCTGAACACTGAAGCTTTCTTT.

At least ten counts were recorded for this clonotype. The chain combines TRBV12-3 or TRBV12-4 with TRBJ2-2; 13 bases are shared with TRBD2. CDR3 length: 18 amino acids. The junction had 7 bases not matched to a gene; V was cut back by 2 bases and J by 4 bases. CDR3 sequence reads: CASSLSTSGRATTGELFF. DNA of the CDR3: TGTGCCAGCAGTTTAAGTACTAGCGGGAGGGCGACCACCGGGGAGCTGTTTTTT.

This clonotype was observed at least ten times. The chain joins TRBV7-2 to TRBJ1-1; 7 bases are shared with TRBD1. V was clipped by 5 bases and J by 0 bases; unmatched bases: 9. This CDR3 spans 16 amino acids. Looked up from germline, CDR1 is SGHTA and CDR2 is FQGNSA. In nucleotides, the CDR3 is TGTGCCAGCAGCCTTACAGGGGCGCTCTTGAACACTGAAGCTTTCTTT. The encoded protein is CASSLTGALLNTEAFF.

Concerning this clonotype itself: A much bigger clone sits one base away, suggesting this may be a read error. Because the CDR3 is missing its conserved closing phenylalanine or tryptophan, this is likely a read error. This chain links TRBV20-1 with TRBJ2-7, with D perhaps matching TRBD1 (5 bases). Trimming left V 2 bases short and J 4 bases short, with 15 bases between. CDR3 size: 14 residues. The germline V gene has CDR1 DFQATT and CDR2 SNEGSKA (reference sequence). As DNA, the CDR3 is TGCAGTGCTAGAATTCTGGACACTGGTTACGAGCAGTACTCC. As protein: CSARILDTGYEQYS.

This clonotype has a count of ten or more. The chain combines TRBV6-2 or TRBV6-3 with TRBJ1-2; maybe TRBD1 (6 bases). V lost 2 bases, J lost 3 bases, and 10 bases lay in between. The CDR3 is 14 amino acids. From germline, CDR1 is MNHEY and CDR2 SVGEGT. CDR3 loop: CASSYGGEYYGYTF. CDR3 in DNA: TGTGCCAGCAGTTACGGGGGCGAGTACTATGGCTACACCTTC.

This clonotype was detected many times. The chain joins TRBV28 to TRBJ2-5; TRBD1 matches at 8 bases. CDR1 is MDHEN and CDR2 is SYDVKM in the germline V gene. V was pared by 5 bases and J by 4 bases, with 15 bases of the junction left unmatched. This CDR3 is built from 17 residues. CDR3 sequence: CASSLVSLQGALETQYF. DNA for the CDR3: TGTGCCAGCAGTCTTGTATCGTTGCAGGGGGCTTTAGAGACCCAGTACTTC.

Details on this clonotype: One base away lies a much larger clone, so this may be a sequencing read error. V gene TRBV7-9 combines with J gene TRBJ1-4; weak D call: TRBD1 (6 bases). V lost 1 base and J 14 bases, leaving 14 bases between the germline ends. This CDR3 spans 13 amino acids. From germline, CDR1 is SEHNR and CDR2 FQNEAQ (reference sequence). CDR3 in amino acids: CASSLEGGGFLFF. As DNA, the CDR3 is TGTGCCAGCAGCTTAGAGGGGGGTGGTTTCCTGTTTTTT.

This clonotype was counted many times. This chain connects TRBV4-1 to TRBJ1-1; D remains unclear. Per the germline V gene, CDR1 is MGHRA and CDR2 is YSYEKL. Trimming cost V 3 bases and J 1 base, with 18 bases left between them. The CDR3 covers 17 residues. The CDR3 loop reads CASSHLLSGESNTEAFF. CDR3 DNA sequence: TGCGCCAGCAGCCATCTATTGTCTGGGGAGTCGAACACTGAAGCTTTCTTT.

At least ten counts were recorded for this clonotype. This chain joins TRBV20-1 and TRBJ2-6, with D uncertain. Trimming took off 4 bases at V and 4 bases at J, with 5 bases between the two ends. This CDR3 spans 12 amino acids. The germline V gene has CDR1 DFQATT and CDR2 SNEGSKA (reference sequence). This CDR3 is CSATGGANVLTF. CDR3 sequence (DNA): TGCAGTGCTACCGGAGGGGCCAACGTCCTGACTTTC.

This clonotype has ten or more counts. The J gene is TRBJ2-1, the V gene TRBV1; TRBD1 was called by the table and not checked on the DNA. TRBV1 has pseudogene status. The CDR3 has 17 residues. This CDR3 reads CTSSLILRLAQNNEQFF. In DNA form, the CDR3 reads TGCACCAGCAGCCTCATCTTGCGCCTAGCCCAGAACAATGAGCAGTTCTTC.

This clonotype was counted between two and nine times. This may arise from a read error, as a much more abundant clone is one base away. This rearrangement joins TRBV29-1 to TRBJ1-1; D remains unclear. Trimming took off 7 bases at V and 3 bases at J, with 6 bases between the two ends. The CDR3 runs 10 residues. The germline V gene encodes CDR1 SQVTM and CDR2 ANQGSEA. The CDR3 region is CSAHDTEAFF. CDR3 nucleotide sequence: TGCAGCGCCCACGACACTGAAGCTTTCTTT.

In regard to this clonotype: This could be a read error, since a much larger clone is one nucleotide away. The conserved closing phenylalanine or tryptophan is absent in this CDR3, likely reflecting a read error. J is TRBJ1-2 and V is TRBV4-3, with 7 bases lining up with TRBD1. CDR1 LGHNA and CDR2 YSLEER come from the germline V gene. The V gene end was trimmed by 0 bases and the J gene end by 6 bases; junction bases not matched to a gene: 10. The CDR3 contains 16 residues. The CDR3 nucleotides are TGCGCCAGCAGCCAAGAAAGAGGGGGCGGTGTTAATGGCTACACCCTC. It specifies CASSQERGGGVNGYTL.

Details on this clonotype: Just one base apart from a much larger clone, this may be a read error. The CDR3 does not close with the conserved phenylalanine or tryptophan, likely indicating a read error. J is TRBJ2-2 and V is TRBV20-1, with no clear D. This CDR3 has 13 amino acids. Germline loops: CDR1 DFQATT, CDR2 SNEGSKA (reference sequence). Between the trimmed V and J ends, which lost 3 bases and 3 bases, there was a span of 8 bases. In nucleotides, the CDR3 is TGCAGTGCTAGTAACCCGGACACCGGGGAGCTGTTTCTT. It yields the protein CSASNPDTGELFL.

This clonotype was detected many times. The chain joins TRBV6-6 to TRBJ2-3; D uncertain. V was trimmed by 6 bases and J by 2 bases, leaving 9 bases between them. CDR1 is MNHNY, CDR2 SVGAGI, per germline (reference sequence). The CDR3 totals 13 residues. The CDR3 protein is CASSLPYTDTQYF. CDR3 bases: TGTGCCAGCAGCCTGCCCTACACAGATACGCAGTATTTT.

This clonotype was seen many times. The V call is TRBV7-9, the J call TRBJ2-3; the D gene could be TRBD1 or TRBD2 (5 bases each). V was trimmed by 5 bases and J by 5 bases, leaving 14 bases between them. Germline V gene lookup returns CDR1 SEHNR and CDR2 FQNEAQ (reference sequence). This CDR3 contains 14 residues. CDR3 sequence (DNA): TGTGCCAGCAGCATGGGACCCGGTAGAGATACGCAGTATTTT. Protein product: CASSMGPGRDTQYF.

This clonotype was recorded a few times. The chain is built from TRBV13 and TRBJ2-1; 11 nucleotides line up with TRBD2. This CDR3 has 15 residues. J gave up 9 bases and V 5 bases, and 9 bases lay outside the gene matches. Per germline, CDR1 PRHDT and CDR2 FYEKMQ (reference sequence). DNA of the CDR3: TGTGCCAGCAGCAATAGCGGGGGGGCCCCAAGTGAGCAGTTCTTC. It encodes CASSNSGGAPSEQFF.

This clonotype was seen a handful of times. V usage is TRBV28 and J usage is TRBJ1-4; no firm D call. V lost 7 bases, J lost 7 bases, and 16 bases lay in between. Germline values: CDR1 MDHEN, CDR2 SYDVKM. CDR3 length: 14 residues. The CDR3: CASTPHLRVEKLFF. DNA of the CDR3: TGTGCCAGCACCCCTCATTTAAGGGTTGAAAAACTGTTTTTT.